This TCR beta chain derives from a study of shared clonotypes between healthy human individuals. Study outcomes and limitations: Clonotype sharing among donors was thought likely to change with sequencing depth.

The healthy adult donors were HIV-negative and reported no recent acute infections or vaccinations. Several immunoSEQ plates received, in even portions, the genomic DNA of each subset. About 30,000 T cell genomes (around 0.2 ug DNA) went into each sorted-subset replicate. Assay: immunoSEQ multiplex PCR; the TCRdb copy retains only in-frame clones and omits some. Of 150,000 to 200,000 clones listed, approximately 92% were seen once; the top ten hold 0.067%. On this clone itself: Antigen specificity is unknown.

Germline assignment: CDR1 SGHVS and CDR2 FNYEAQ. Between the trimmed V and J ends, which lost 0 bases and 4 bases, there was a span of 15 bases. The length of the CDR3 is 16 residues. The sequence was collected from a woman in her thirties in good health. The J gene is TRBJ1-2, the V gene TRBV7-6; D call uncertain. The sequenced sample consisted of naive CD4+ T cells sorted from blood. As for subset: CD45RA+ positively selected. CDR3 nucleotides: TGTGCCAGCAGCTTAGCCCCTGTAAAAGGTAGCTATGGCTACACCTTC. It encodes CASSLAPVKGSYGYTF.